This T cell receptor beta chain is from a study of control samples from healthy donors and cancer patients. This CDR3 spans 13 amino acids. V shed 5 bases and J shed 6 bases, with 11 bases lying between them. Germline CDR1 LGHNT, CDR2 FRNRAP. Generated by immunoSEQ multiplex PCR, the TCRdb table keeps only in-frame clones and is missing some. The sample shows some 89,000 clones, more than 75% of them seen only once. V is TRBV12-5 and J is TRBJ2-1; D is possibly TRBD1 (5 bases). The sequence was collected from a woman aged 40-49 years in good health. The sample taken for sequencing was blood. The CDR3 spells CASGSAGINEQFF. CDR3 nucleotides: TGTGCTAGTGGTAGCGCAGGGATCAATGAGCAGTTCTTC. Based on the CDR3 plus reference TRBV12-5 and TRBJ2-1, the full variable domain is DARVTQTPRHKVTEMGQEVTMRCQPILGHNTVFWYRQTMMQGLELLAYFRNRAPLDDSGMPKDRFSAEMPDATLATLKIQPSEPRDSAVYFCASGSAGINEQFFGPGTRLTVL.